The present TCR beta chain was sequenced within a study of blood T cell repertoires in COVID-19. The V gene end was trimmed by 4 bases and the J gene end by 9 bases; junction bases not matched to a gene: 6. The germline gives CDR1 SGHRS, CDR2 YFSETQ. The CDR3 has 13 residues. Generated by immunoSEQ multiplex PCR, the TCRdb table keeps only in-frame clones and is missing some. This table holds roughly 150,000 clones, roughly 78% found once. The chain recombines TRBV5-1 with TRBJ2-5, with 10 bases lining up with TRBD1. The clonotype originates from a human donor with acute or convalescent COVID-19. The donor label of this sample is uncertain. Material for sequencing was peripheral blood. The DNA for the CDR3 is TGCGCCAGCAGCGGGGGGACAGGGGAACCCCAGTACTTC. It translates to CASSGGTGEPQYF.